Sequencing of this T cell receptor (beta chain) was carried out in a study of T-cell reconstitution after alpha-beta-depleted transplantation in children. The sample holds many counts of this clonotype. The authors prepared the TCRbeta library with unique molecular identifiers. Each CDR3 protein gets one entry after TCRdb re-called the PCR reads with MiXCR. The sample carries a few hundred thousand distinct CDR3 sequences, around 10% recorded once. The sample consisted of PBMCs from the stem cell graft donor, taken from the stem cell graft. The origin of this receptor is a human donor who donated a stem cell graft to a child with acute lymphoblastic leukemia.

The CDR3 region is CASSFYNEQFF. For the CDR3, the DNA is TGTGCCAGCAGTTTCTACAATGAGCAGTTCTTC. The rearrangement uses TRBV28 and TRBJ2-1; no clear D gene. This CDR3 spans 11 amino acids. Germline CDR1 is MDHEN and CDR2 is SYDVKM. Trimming stripped 3 bases from V and 3 bases from J, with 0 bases between.